This T cell receptor beta chain was profiled in a study of cytomegalovirus exposure and HLA in healthy donors. Study results and limitations: In a later analysis, common viral pathogens appeared linked to several of the most significant clusters. Immune exposure information comprised only CMV serostatus. Productive rates of about 87% or about 30% were seen for most TCR beta V segments in an earlier analysis.

This clone has a handful of counts. Its antigen is as yet unknown. With 60 Vbeta and 13 Jbeta primers, the PCR was carried out. Profiling relied on immunoSEQ multiplex PCR, and the TCRdb table lists in-frame clones only, not all of them. Altogether around 240,000 clones are present, about 80% being singletons, with the ten largest covering around 5.7%. The receptor comes from a woman aged 40 to 50 in good health and CMV-seropositive. Sequencing was performed on PBMCs.

In nucleotides, the CDR3 is TGTGCCAGCAGCACCACTAGCGGAAGTTACAATGAGCAGTTCTTC. This translates into CASSTTSGSYNEQFF. The gene calls are TRBV9 and TRBJ2-1; 8 nucleotides line up with TRBD2. Unmatched junction bases numbered 7, after V lost 4 bases and J lost 4 bases. This CDR3 region has 15 residues. Germline loops: CDR1 SGDLS, CDR2 YYNGEE.